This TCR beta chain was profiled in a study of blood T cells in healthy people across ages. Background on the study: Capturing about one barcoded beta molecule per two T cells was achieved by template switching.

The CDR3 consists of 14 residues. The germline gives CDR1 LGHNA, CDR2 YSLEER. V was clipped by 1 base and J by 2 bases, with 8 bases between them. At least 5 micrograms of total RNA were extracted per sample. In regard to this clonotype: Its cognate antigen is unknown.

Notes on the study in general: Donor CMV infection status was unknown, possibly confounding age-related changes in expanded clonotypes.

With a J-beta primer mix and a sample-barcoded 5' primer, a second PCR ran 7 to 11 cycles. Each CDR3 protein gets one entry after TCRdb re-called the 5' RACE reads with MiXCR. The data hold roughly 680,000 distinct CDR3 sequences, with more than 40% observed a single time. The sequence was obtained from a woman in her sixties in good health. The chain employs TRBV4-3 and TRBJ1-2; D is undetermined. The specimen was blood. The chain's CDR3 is CASSQVSLNYGYTF. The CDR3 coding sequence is TGCGCCAGCAGCCAAGTATCCCTAAACTATGGCTACACCTTC.